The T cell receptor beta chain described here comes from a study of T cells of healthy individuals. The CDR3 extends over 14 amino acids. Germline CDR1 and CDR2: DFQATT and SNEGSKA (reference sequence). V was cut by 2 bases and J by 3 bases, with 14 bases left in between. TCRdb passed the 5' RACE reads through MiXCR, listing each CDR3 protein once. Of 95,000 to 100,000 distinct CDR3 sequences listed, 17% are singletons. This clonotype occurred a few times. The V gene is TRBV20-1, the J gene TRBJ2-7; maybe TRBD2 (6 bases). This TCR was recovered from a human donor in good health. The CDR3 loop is CSARREGGFYEQYF. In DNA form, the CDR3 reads TGCAGTGCTAGAAGGGAAGGAGGGTTCTACGAGCAGTACTTC.